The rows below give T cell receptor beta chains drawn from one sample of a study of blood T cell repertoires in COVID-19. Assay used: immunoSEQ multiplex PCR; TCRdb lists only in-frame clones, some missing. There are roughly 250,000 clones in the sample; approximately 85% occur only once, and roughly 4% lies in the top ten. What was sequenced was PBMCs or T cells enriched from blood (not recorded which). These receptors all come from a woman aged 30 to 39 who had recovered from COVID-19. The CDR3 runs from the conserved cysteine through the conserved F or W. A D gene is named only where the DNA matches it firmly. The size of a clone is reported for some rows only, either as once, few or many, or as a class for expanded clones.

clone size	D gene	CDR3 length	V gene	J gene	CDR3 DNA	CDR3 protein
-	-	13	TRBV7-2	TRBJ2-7	TGTGCCAGCAGCTCCCCTCCGGACAGCGAGCAGTACTTC	CASSSPPDSEQYF
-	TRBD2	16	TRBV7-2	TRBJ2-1	TGTGCCAGCAGCTTAGCGGCTAGCGGGGAGTACAATGAGCAGTTCTTC	CASSLAASGEYNEQFF
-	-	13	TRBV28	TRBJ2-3	TGTGCCAGTCGGCGGAAGAGCACAGATACGCAGTATTTT	CASRRKSTDTQYF
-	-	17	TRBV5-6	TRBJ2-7	TGTGCCAGCAGCTTGGTGGGGGGACAGACTACCTCCTACGAGCAGTACTTC	CASSLVGGQTTSYEQYF
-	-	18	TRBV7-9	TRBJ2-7	TGTGCCAGCAGCTTGTGGGCCCTCCCGCTCCGGAGGCCCTACGAGCAGTACTTC	CASSLWALPLRRPYEQYF
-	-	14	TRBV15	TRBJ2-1	TGTGCCACCAGCAGAGAGGTGGCCTTCTTTTCGCAGTTCTTC	CATSREVAFFSQFF
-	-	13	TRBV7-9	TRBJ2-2	TGTGCCAGCAGCCCCGGCGGGACCGGGGAGCTGTTTTTT	CASSPGGTGELFF
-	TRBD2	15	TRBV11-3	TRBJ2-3	TGTGCCAGCAGCTCCCGGACTAGCGGGGGAGATACGCAGTATTTT	CASSSRTSGGDTQYF
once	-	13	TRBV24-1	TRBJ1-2	TGTGCCACCAGTGAAGGGACTCTCTATGGCTACACCTTC	CATSEGTLYGYTF
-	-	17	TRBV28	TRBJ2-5	TGTGCCAGTAGTAACACCCGTGGACAGATACTACAAGAGACCCAGTACTTC	CASSNTRGQILQETQYF
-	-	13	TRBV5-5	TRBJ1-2	TGTGCCAGCAGCTTGGCCAGGGTCTATGGCTACACCTTC	CASSLARVYGYTF
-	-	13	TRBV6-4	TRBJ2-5	TGTGCCAGCAGTCAAGGGGCGAGTGAGACCCAGTACTTC	CASSQGASETQYF
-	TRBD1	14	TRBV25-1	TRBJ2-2	TGTGCCAGCAGCCTTACAGGGGTGGGCGGGGAGCTGTTTTTT	CASSLTGVGGELFF
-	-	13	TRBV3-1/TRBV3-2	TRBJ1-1	TGTGCCAGCACCCACCGGGTGCAGGGCGAAGCTTTCTTT	CASTHRVQGEAFF
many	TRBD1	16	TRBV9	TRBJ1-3	TGTGCCAGCAGCATCGGGACAGGGGCATCTGGAAACACCATATATTTT	CASSIGTGASGNTIYF
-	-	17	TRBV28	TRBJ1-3	TGTGCCAGCAGTTCCCATGGAGCTCTGGACTCTGGAAACACCATATATTTT	CASSSHGALDSGNTIYF
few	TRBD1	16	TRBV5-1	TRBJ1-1	TGCGCCAGCAGCTTGGGACACGGGACAGCGAACACTGAAGCTTTCTTT	CASSLGHGTANTEAFF
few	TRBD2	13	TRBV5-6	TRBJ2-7	TGTGCCAGCAGCCCTAGCGGTCGGAACGAGCAGTACTTC	CASSPSGRNEQYF
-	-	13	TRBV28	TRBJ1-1	TGTGCCAGCAGGGATACAGCTATCACTGAAGCTTTCTTT	CASRDTAITEAFF
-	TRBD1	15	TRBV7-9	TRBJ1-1	TGTGCCAGCAGCTTAGGTCAGGGGGCGATCACTGAAGCTTTCTTT	CASSLGQGAITEAFF
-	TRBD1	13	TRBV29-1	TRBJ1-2	TGCAGCGTTGGAGGGACAGGGAACTATGGCTACACCTTC	CSVGGTGNYGYTF
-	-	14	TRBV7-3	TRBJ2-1	TGTGCCAGCAGCTTGGGGAGAGGGAACAATGAGCAGTTCTTC	CASSLGRGNNEQFF
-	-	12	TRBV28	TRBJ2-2	TGTGCCAGCGGAGAGGAGGTCGGGGAGCTGTTTTTT	CASGEEVGELFF
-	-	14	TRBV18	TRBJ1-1	TGTGCCAGCTCAGGTAACAGGGAAATCACTGAAGCTTTCTTT	CASSGNREITEAFF
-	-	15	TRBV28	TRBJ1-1	TGTGCCAGCAGAAAGATCAGGGGTAGTCACACTGAAGCTTTCTTT	CASRKIRGSHTEAFF
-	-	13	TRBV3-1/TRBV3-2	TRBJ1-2	TGTGCCAGCAGCTACAAAGAGGTCTTCGGCTACACCTTC	CASSYKEVFGYTF
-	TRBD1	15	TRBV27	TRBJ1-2	TGTGCCAGCAGTTACCGGGACAGGGGGCGAGGTGGCTACACCTTC	CASSYRDRGRGGYTF
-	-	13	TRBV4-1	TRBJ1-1	TGCGCCAGCAGCCAAGAAGGGGGCACTGAAGCTTTCTTT	CASSQEGGTEAFF
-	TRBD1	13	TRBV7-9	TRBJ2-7	TGTGCCAGTAAGGACAGGGACAATGGGGAGCAGTACTTC	CASKDRDNGEQYF
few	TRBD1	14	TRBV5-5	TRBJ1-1	TGTGCCAGCAGCTGGGGACAGATGAACACTGAAGCTTTCTTT	CASSWGQMNTEAFF
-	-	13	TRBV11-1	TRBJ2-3	TGTGCCAGCAGCCAAATTAGGGGAGATACGCAGTATTTT	CASSQIRGDTQYF
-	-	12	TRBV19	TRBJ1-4	TGTGCCAGTAGTATACAGGGTGGAAAACTGTTTTTT	CASSIQGGKLFF
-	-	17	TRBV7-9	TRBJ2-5	TGTGCCAGCAGCCCCCGTGCCGGCGTCAGGTACCAAGAGACCCAGTACTTC	CASSPRAGVRYQETQYF